The rows below give T cell receptor beta chains drawn from one sample of a study of cytomegalovirus exposure and HLA in healthy donors. Using immunoSEQ multiplex PCR, the repertoire was profiled, and TCRdb retains in-frame clones only, with some absent. The repertoire holds around 130,000 clones, with around 70% as singletons. Sequencing was performed on PBMCs. The receptors originated from a woman aged 25 to 45 in good health and CMV-seronegative. CDR3s include the opening cysteine and the closing phenylalanine or tryptophan. D genes are given only for firm matches. Only some rows state a clone size, as once, few, many or a class for expanded clones.

clone_size,j_call,v_call,d_call,cdr3_aa,cdr3_nt
-,TRBJ1-1,TRBV10-3,TRBD1,CALSGHLGTGKELNTEAFF,TGTGCCCTCAGTGGACACCTAGGGACAGGGAAGGAATTGAACACTGAAGCTTTCTTT
-,TRBJ2-7,TRBV30,TRBD1,CAWSTWIPGQTSYEQYF,TGTGCCTGGAGTACTTGGATACCGGGACAGACATCCTACGAGCAGTACTTC
-,TRBJ1-3,TRBV6-5,TRBD1,CASRALRGTGNTIYF,TGTGCCAGCAGAGCCCTCAGGGGGACTGGAAACACCATATATTTT
-,TRBJ1-1,TRBV10-3,TRBD1,CAISADRDVTTEAFF,TGTGCCATCAGTGCTGACAGGGACGTAACCACTGAAGCTTTCTTT
-,TRBJ2-1,TRBV4-1,TRBD2,CASSQGRLAGGAYNEQFF,TGCGCCAGCAGCCAAGGTCGCCTAGCGGGAGGAGCTTACAATGAGCAGTTCTTC
-,TRBJ2-7,TRBV6-5,-,CASRTTTYEQYF,TGTGCCAGCAGAACAACCACCTACGAGCAGTACTTC
-,TRBJ2-2,TRBV25-1,-,CASGTENTGELFF,TGTGCCAGCGGAACAGAGAACACCGGGGAGCTGTTTTTT
-,TRBJ2-7,TRBV5-6,TRBD2,CASSLGGGGRAYEQYF,TGTGCCAGCAGCTTGGGGGGCGGCGGGAGGGCCTACGAGCAGTACTTC
-,TRBJ2-3,TRBV5-4,-,CASSFNENTQYF,TGTGCCAGCAGCTTTAATGAGAATACGCAGTATTTT
few,TRBJ1-1,TRBV7-8,-,CASSFGVRAEAFF,TGTGCCAGCAGTTTCGGGGTTCGGGCTGAAGCTTTCTTT
-,TRBJ2-5,TRBV30,TRBD1,CAWRSPGGQQETQYF,TGTGCCTGGAGATCCCCTGGGGGACAGCAAGAGACCCAGTACTTC
-,TRBJ2-6,TRBV2,TRBD1,CASSRTGGTGANVLTF,TGTGCCAGCAGCCGGACAGGGGGCACTGGGGCCAACGTCCTGACTTTC
-,TRBJ1-6,TRBV5-6,-,CASSLSLISPLHF,TGTGCCAGCAGCTTGTCACTGATCTCACCCCTCCACTTT
-,TRBJ2-1,TRBV5-4,-,CASSLGIVGDEQFF,TGTGCCAGCAGCTTGGGAATCGTAGGGGATGAGCAGTTCTTC
-,TRBJ2-1,TRBV5-4,-,CASSLRLAGGEQFF,TGTGCCAGCAGCTTACGTCTAGCCGGAGGCGAGCAGTTCTTC
-,TRBJ2-3,TRBV6-6,-,CASSSADTQYF,TGTGCCAGCAGTTCCGCAGATACGCAGTATTTT
-,TRBJ2-2,TRBV7-2,TRBD1,CASSSRDRDTGELFF,TGTGCCAGCAGCTCCCGGGACAGGGACACCGGGGAGCTGTTTTTT
-,TRBJ2-1,TRBV7-9,-,CASSLVREVEGNEQFF,TGTGCCAGCAGCTTAGTCCGAGAAGTGGAGGGCAATGAGCAGTTCTTC
few,TRBJ2-6,TRBV11-2,-,CASSLEGGSGANVLTF,TGTGCCAGCAGCTTAGAAGGGGGTTCTGGGGCCAACGTCCTGACTTTC
-,TRBJ1-1,TRBV4-1,-,CASSPPGIRTEAFF,TGCGCCAGCAGCCCCCCAGGTATTCGCACTGAAGCTTTCTTT
-,TRBJ2-1,TRBV27,TRBD2,CASSTTSGRSSYNEQFF,TGTGCCAGCAGCACAACTAGCGGGAGAAGCTCCTACAATGAGCAGTTCTTC
-,TRBJ2-2,TRBV2,TRBD2,CASSRERGFGSGELFF,TGTGCCAGCAGTCGGGAGCGGGGGTTCGGATCCGGGGAGCTGTTTTTT
once,TRBJ2-1,TRBV29-1,-,CSVVPSRGDSYNEQFF,TGCAGCGTTGTACCCTCCAGGGGGGATTCCTACAATGAGCAGTTCTTC
-,TRBJ2-7,TRBV18,-,CASSPGRRRAYEQYF,TGTGCCAGCTCACCAGGGAGGAGGAGGGCCTACGAGCAGTACTTC
few,TRBJ2-1,TRBV28,TRBD1,CASLPGRDRWNEQFF,TGTGCCAGCCTACCCGGGCGGGACAGGTGGAATGAGCAGTTCTTC